The 22 T cell receptor beta chains below all came from one sample that was sequenced in a study of T cells in Graves' hyperthyroidism and ophthalmopathy. The investigators amplified TCR beta CDR3 regions from RNA transcripts. HTBI primers were employed in a first-round RT-PCR of the TCR CDR3. Via MiXCR, TCRdb re-called the multiplex PCR reads, giving one row per CDR3 protein. Here the sample spans some 760,000 distinct CDR3 sequences, 14% being singletons. The specimen was blood. The receptors originated from a woman in her late teens or twenties with Graves' hyperthyroidism.

This clonotype was detected only a few times. V usage is TRBV24-1 and J usage is TRBJ2-5, with D uncertain. The CDR3 runs 12 residues. V was cut by 1 base and J by 5 bases, with 4 bases left in between. Germline CDR1 and CDR2: KGHDR and SFDVKD. The CDR3 sequence: CATSDFMETQYF. CDR3 DNA: TGTGCCACCAGTGATTTCATGGAGACCCAGTACTTC.

In its sample, this clonotype was seen many times. This chain links TRBV30 with TRBJ2-4; the D is unclear. The germline gives CDR1 GTSNPN, CDR2 SVGIG (reference sequence). Trimming stripped 6 bases from V and 0 bases from J, with 9 bases between. The CDR3 is 13 residues long. The CDR3 sequence is CACGPAAKNIQYF. Written as DNA, the CDR3 is TGTGCCTGCGGACCCGCAGCCAAAAACATTCAGTACTTC.

This clonotype has ten or more counts. This chain uses TRBV11-2 with TRBJ2-7; 11 positions agree with TRBD2. The CDR3 covers 15 residues. V lost 5 bases, J lost 4 bases, and 7 bases stayed unmatched. Germline V lookup: CDR1 SGHAT, CDR2 FQNNGV. The CDR3 DNA reads as TGTGCCAGCAGCCCCACCGGGACTAGCGGTTACGAGCAGTACTTC. Protein product: CASSPTGTSGYEQYF.

There are many counts of this clonotype. V gene TRBV6-2 or TRBV6-3 combines with J gene TRBJ1-1; 9 nucleotides line up with TRBD1. V was clipped by 9 bases and J by 1 base; unmatched bases: 12. There are 16 residues in the CDR3. Germline lookup yields CDR1 MNHEY and CDR2 SVGEGT. The CDR3 loop reads CARGIRDRVTNTEAFF. The CDR3 region has the DNA TGTGCCAGGGGAATCCGGGACAGGGTTACGAACACTGAAGCTTTCTTT.

This rearrangement joins TRBV24-1 to TRBJ2-2; TRBD2 matches 13 bases. Germline assignment: CDR1 KGHDR and CDR2 SFDVKD. There are 20 residues in the CDR3. V lost 0 bases and J lost 0; bases outside the gene matches: 6. The CDR3 DNA reads TGTGCCACCAGTGATTTGCAACTAGCGGGAGGGCCGTCGAACACCGGGGAGCTGTTTTTT. This encodes CATSDLQLAGGPSNTGELFF.

This clonotype showed up many times. This chain links TRBV20-1 with TRBJ2-3; D remains unclear. V was shortened by 5 bases and J by 3 bases, with 15 bases between the two germline ends. Looked up from germline, CDR1 is DFQATT and CDR2 is SNEGSKA (reference sequence). CDR3 length equals 14 residues. The CDR3: CSARRPGGTDTQYF. Written as DNA, the CDR3 is TGCAGTGCTCGACGGCCGGGCGGAACAGATACGCAGTATTTT.

This clonotype was counted ten times or more. The genes are TRBV11-2 and TRBJ2-2, with TRBD2 identical over 10 bases. The CDR3 spans 18 residues. Germline CDR1 reads SGHAT; CDR2 reads FQNNGV. V shed 3 bases, J shed 0 bases, and the junction held 7 bases outside the gene matches. The CDR3 DNA reads TGTGCCAGCAGCTTCTTTGAGACTAGCGGGTCGAACACCGGGGAGCTGTTTTTT. Amino acids: CASSFFETSGSNTGELFF.

J is TRBJ2-2 and V is TRBV19, with D possibly being TRBD2 (6 bases). The CDR3 is 16 residues long. Trimming left V 0 bases short and J 6 bases short, with 14 bases between. Germline CDR1 is LNHDA and CDR2 is SQIVND (reference sequence). The CDR3 DNA follows: TGTGCCAGTAGTATAGACCCCGGGAGCGTAGCCGGGGAGCTGTTTTTT. Its protein is CASSIDPGSVAGELFF.

Turning to this clonotype: A read error is possible here, since a much larger clone lies one base away. The V and J genes are TRBV6-1 and TRBJ2-2; D perhaps matches TRBD2 (6 bases). Per germline, CDR1 MNHNS and CDR2 SASEGT. Deletions cut 8 bases from V and 3 bases from J, with 19 bases between. The CDR3 is 16 amino acids. The CDR3 loop reads CASGRRITADTGELFF. The CDR3 DNA reads as TGTGCCAGCGGGAGGCGGATAACCGCGGACACCGGGGAGCTGTTTTTT.

The chain uses TRBV24-1 and TRBJ1-5; D gene uncertain. CDR3 size: 12 residues. Germline CDR1 KGHDR, CDR2 SFDVKD. V was cut by 5 bases and J by 5 bases, with 6 bases left in between. CDR3 nucleotide sequence: TGTGCCACCAGTGCTGCGGATCAGCCCCAGCATTTT. It yields the protein CATSAADQPQHF.

The V gene is TRBV10-3, the J gene TRBJ2-7; 8 bases line up with TRBD2. Germline V lookup: CDR1 ENHRY, CDR2 SYGVKD. The CDR3 consists of 15 residues. Trimming cost V 8 bases and J 1 base; bases outside gene matches: 10. The CDR3 sequence is CAISGGDATSYEQYF. CDR3 DNA: TGTGCCATCTCCGGGGGGGACGCGACTTCCTACGAGCAGTACTTC.

Note on this clonotype: One junction end does not reproduce the germline sequence, and a read error may be involved. J is TRBJ2-7 and V is TRBV6-1, with D tentatively TRBD2 (6 bases). CDR1 is MNHNS and CDR2 is SASEGT in the germline V gene. The CDR3 spans 13 residues. The DNA for the CDR3 is TGTGCCGGCAGGACTATCGGCTCCTACGAGCAGTACTTC. Residues: CAGRTIGSYEQYF.

The J gene is TRBJ1-1, the V gene TRBV20-1; 9 bases are a match to TRBD1. Germline CDR1 reads DFQATT; CDR2 reads SNEGSKA (reference sequence). The ends lost 3 bases at V and 4 bases at J; junction bases unmatched: 0. CDR3 length: 12 amino acids. The CDR3 nucleotides are TGCAGTGCTAGGGACAGGGGCACTGAAGCTTTCTTT. Protein: CSARDRGTEAFF.

This clonotype was seen ten or more times. This chain links TRBV13 with TRBJ2-2, with TRBD1 matching over 8 bases. The CDR3 is 16 residues long. CDR1 is PRHDT, CDR2 FYEKMQ, per germline (reference sequence). The ends lost 5 bases at V and 0 bases at J; junction bases unmatched: 5. The CDR3 nucleotides are TGTGCCAGCAGCCCACACAGGGGGTCGAACACCGGGGAGCTGTTTTTT. It codes for CASSPHRGSNTGELFF.

The sample holds a few counts of this clonotype. A much larger clone differs by one base, so this may be a read error. The rearrangement uses TRBV28 and TRBJ2-7, with TRBD1 as a possible D gene (6 bases). CDR3 length: 11 amino acids. V lost 4 bases and J 8 bases, leaving 9 bases between the germline ends. Germline-derived CDR1 and CDR2 are MDHEN and SYDVKM. The CDR3 loop reads CASSSGDKQYF. The CDR3 coding sequence is TGTGCCAGCAGTTCCGGGGACAAGCAGTACTTC.

This clonotype has a count of ten or more. The V gene is TRBV6-2 or TRBV6-3, the J gene TRBJ1-5, with D tentatively TRBD1 (6 bases). The CDR3 length is 15 residues. From germline, CDR1 is MNHEY and CDR2 SVGEGT. Trimming removed 7 bases from V and 1 base from J, with 14 bases in between. This CDR3 is CASIEGGTSNQPQHF. For the CDR3, the DNA is TGTGCCAGCATCGAGGGGGGAACGAGCAATCAGCCCCAGCATTTT.

This clonotype was detected ten times or more. V is TRBV6-5 and J is TRBJ1-1, with D uncertain. V dropped 2 bases and J dropped 4 bases, with 11 bases sitting between them. CDR1 MNHEY and CDR2 SVGAGI come from the germline V gene. CDR3 length: 14 residues. The CDR3 sequence is CASSYEVAATEAFF. The DNA of the CDR3 is TGTGCCAGCAGTTACGAGGTGGCAGCCACTGAAGCTTTCTTT.

This sequence joins TRBV6-2 or TRBV6-3 and TRBJ1-1; D is unclear. With 3 bases removed from V and 2 bases from J, the gap between germline ends came to 10 bases. The germline V gene has CDR1 MNHEY and CDR2 SVGEGT. CDR3 length equals 14 residues. This CDR3 reads CASSYLADNTEAFF. In nucleotides, the CDR3 is TGTGCCAGCAGTTATCTGGCGGACAACACTGAAGCTTTCTTT.

The sample holds many counts of this clonotype. The chain combines TRBV12-3 or TRBV12-4 with TRBJ1-1, with D maybe TRBD1 (5 bases). V shed 8 bases and J shed 5 bases, with 15 bases lying between them. CDR3 length equals 13 residues. CDR3 DNA sequence: TGTGCCAGCCGGTTTGGGGCAGTTACTGAAGCTTTCTTT. As protein: CASRFGAVTEAFF.

CDR3 nucleotide sequence: TGTGCCAGCAGCGCGGCGGCACAAGAGACCCAGTACTTC. This gives the protein CASSAAAQETQYF. The chain has TRBV9 and TRBJ2-5; D remains unclear. V was pared by 3 bases and J by 2 bases, with 8 bases between. Germline assignment: CDR1 SGDLS and CDR2 YYNGEE. The CDR3 spans 13 residues.

The V and J genes are TRBV24-1 and TRBJ1-5; 8 positions agree with TRBD1. Germline CDR1 KGHDR, CDR2 SFDVKD. The junction had 5 bases not matched to a gene; V was cut back by 2 bases and J by 3 bases. This CDR3 has 16 residues. This CDR3 is CATSDSDRAINQPQHF. The CDR3 coding sequence is TGTGCCACCAGTGATTCGGACAGGGCAATCAATCAGCCCCAGCATTTT.

This clonotype has at least ten counts. This chain joins TRBV7-9 and TRBJ2-5; 11 bases agree with TRBD2. Germline CDR1 and CDR2: SEHNR and FQNEAQ (reference sequence). The CDR3 is made up of 15 amino acids. Trimming took 3 bases from V and 4 from J; bases not matched to a gene: 4. CDR3 nucleotides: TGTGCCAGCAGCTTGGACGGACTAGCGGGAGAGACCCAGTACTTC. As protein: CASSLDGLAGETQYF.